In this sample, the clone carrying this T cell receptor beta chain turned up a few times. These data originate in a study of blood T cells in healthy people across ages. The CDR3 totals 18 residues. Germline V gene lookup returns CDR1 SGHDN and CDR2 FVKESK. V lost 3 bases and J lost 0; bases outside the gene matches: 13. A second PCR, run for 7 to 11 cycles, used a sample-barcoded 5' primer plus a J-beta primer mix. TCRdb re-called the 5' RACE reads with MiXCR, one entry per CDR3 protein. The sample shows some 930,000 distinct CDR3 sequences, 25% to 30% of them seen only once. The same specimen was also included in a second study, on T cells of mothers and their children.

The rearrangement uses TRBV14 and TRBJ1-2, with 7 bases identical to TRBD1. The sequence derives from a woman between 40 and 55 years old in good health. The sample comprised blood. The CDR3 spells CASSQLRDRLSANYGYTF. The DNA of the CDR3 is TGTGCCAGCAGCCAGCTCCGGGACAGACTATCTGCTAACTATGGCTACACCTTC.